This paragraph covers one T cell receptor (beta chain) sequence. The record originates from a study of CD8 T cells in Susac syndrome. Sequencing of TCR beta was undertaken in CD8+ and CD4+ T cells derived from blood. Negative magnetic isolation gave CD8+ and CD4+ cells; FACS enriched CD8+ TEMRA. CDR1 KGHSH and CDR2 LQKENI come from the germline V gene. The CDR3 loop spans 10 amino acids. The V end lost 3 bases, the J end lost 10 bases, and 4 bases lay between the germline ends. RNA was extracted with the RNeasy kit, and a quantity of roughly 0.5 to 1 ug was reverse transcribed using random hexamers. One entry per CDR3 protein, called by TCRdb with MiXCR from the immunoSEQ multiplex PCR reads. The sample lists a few hundred thousand distinct CDR3 sequences; around 91% were seen once.

The rearrangement joins TRBV18 to TRBJ2-1; no definite D call. Specimen: CD8+ T cells from PBMCs. The clonotype originates from a human donor with multiple sclerosis. CDR3: CASSPKEQFF. CDR3 sequence (DNA): TGTGCCAGCTCACCGAAGGAGCAGTTCTTC.